Listed here is a single TCR beta chain. The CDR3 is made up of 17 amino acids. Trimming left V 4 bases short and J 0 bases short, with 16 bases between. CDR1 LGHNA and CDR2 YSLEER come from the germline V gene. Researchers ran the PCR with 60 Vbeta and 13 Jbeta primers. TCRdb's copy holds only in-frame clones and misses some; the assay was immunoSEQ multiplex PCR. The sample lists approximately 100,000 clones, roughly 82% seen once, with more than 1.5% in the top ten. The sample is drawn from a study of cytomegalovirus exposure and HLA in healthy donors. The origin of this receptor is a man between 45 and 60 years old in good health and CMV-seronegative. This chain links TRBV4-3 with TRBJ2-1; a possible D gene is TRBD1 (6 bases). The sample taken for sequencing was PBMCs. The CDR3 spells CASSPLIGGSSYNEQFF. The DNA for the CDR3 is TGCGCCAGCAGCCCTCTTATAGGGGGTAGCTCCTACAATGAGCAGTTCTTC.